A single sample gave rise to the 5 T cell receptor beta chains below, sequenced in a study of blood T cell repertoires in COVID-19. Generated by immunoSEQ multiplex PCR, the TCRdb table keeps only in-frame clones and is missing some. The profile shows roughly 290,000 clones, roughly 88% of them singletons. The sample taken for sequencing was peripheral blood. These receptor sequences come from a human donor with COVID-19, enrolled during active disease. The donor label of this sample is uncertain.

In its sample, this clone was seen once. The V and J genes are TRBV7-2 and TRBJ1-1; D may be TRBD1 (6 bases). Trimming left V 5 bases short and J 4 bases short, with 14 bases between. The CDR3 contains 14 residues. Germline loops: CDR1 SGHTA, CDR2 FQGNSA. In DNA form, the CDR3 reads TGTGCCAGCAGCCGCCCAGGGGACCCCACTGAAGCTTTCTTT. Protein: CASSRPGDPTEAFF.

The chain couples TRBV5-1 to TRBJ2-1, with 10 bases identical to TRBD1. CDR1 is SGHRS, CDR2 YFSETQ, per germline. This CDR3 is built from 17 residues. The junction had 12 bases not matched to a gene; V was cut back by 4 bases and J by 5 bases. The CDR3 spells CASSPGRGQGFNNEQFF. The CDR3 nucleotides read TGCGCCAGCAGCCCCGGACGGGGACAGGGGTTCAACAATGAGCAGTTCTTC.

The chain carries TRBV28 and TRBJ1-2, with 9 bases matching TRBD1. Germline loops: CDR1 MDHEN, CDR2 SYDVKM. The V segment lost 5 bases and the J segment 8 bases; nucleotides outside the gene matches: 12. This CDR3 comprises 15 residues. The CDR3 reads CASSGRDRDLWGYTF. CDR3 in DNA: TGTGCCAGCAGTGGGAGGGACAGGGATTTGTGGGGCTACACCTTC.

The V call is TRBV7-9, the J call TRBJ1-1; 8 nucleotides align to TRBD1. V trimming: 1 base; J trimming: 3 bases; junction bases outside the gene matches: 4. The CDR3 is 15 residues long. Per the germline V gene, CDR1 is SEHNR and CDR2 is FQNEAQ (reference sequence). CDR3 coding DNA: TGTGCCAGCAGCTTAGGACAGGGGAGATACACTGAAGCTTTCTTT. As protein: CASSLGQGRYTEAFF.

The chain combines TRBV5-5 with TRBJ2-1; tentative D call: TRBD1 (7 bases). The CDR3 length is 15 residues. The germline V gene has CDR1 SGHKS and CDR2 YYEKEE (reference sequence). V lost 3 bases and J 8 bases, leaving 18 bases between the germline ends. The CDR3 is CASSSPRQGEDEQFF. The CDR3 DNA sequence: TGTGCCAGCAGCTCTCCGAGGCAGGGGGAGGATGAGCAGTTCTTC.